A single sample is the source of the 27 T cell receptor beta chains below, sequenced in a study of radiation and T cells in renal cell carcinoma. Time point specified: baseline pretreatment blood. The treatment is: 15 Gy SBRT to primary tumor, nephrectomy 4 weeks later. This table comes from immunoSEQ multiplex PCR, and its TCRdb copy is limited to in-frame clones, with some not included. The data hold 110,000 to 150,000 clones, with approximately 91% observed a single time. The input for sequencing was blood, taken from a patient whose treatment included radiotherapy and nephrectomy. Receptors originate from a woman between 45 and 60 years old with renal cell carcinoma.

The rearrangement uses TRBV2 and TRBJ1-2; no clear D gene. V was pared by 3 bases and J by 0 bases, with 8 bases between. Germline V gene sequence: CDR1 SNHLY, CDR2 FYNNEI. This CDR3 contains 14 residues. For the CDR3, the DNA is TGTGCCAGCAGTGAGTTGGGTGCTAACTATGGCTACACCTTC. Protein: CASSELGANYGYTF.

The J gene is TRBJ2-6, the V gene TRBV7-3, with TRBD1 matching 8 bases. Germline lookup yields CDR1 SGHTA and CDR2 FQGTGA. V lost 0 bases, J lost 0 bases, and 4 bases stayed unmatched. The CDR3 extends over 18 amino acids. This CDR3 reads CASSLTGTGISGANVLTF. The CDR3, as DNA: TGTGCCAGCAGCTTAACGGGGACAGGTATCTCTGGGGCCAACGTCCTGACTTTC.

This clone has a handful of counts. The chain recombines TRBV10-3 with TRBJ1-1; D not certain. The germline CDR1 and CDR2 sequences are ENHRY and SYGVKD. Trimming took off 10 bases at V and 1 base at J, with 13 bases between the two ends. The CDR3 totals 13 residues. The CDR3 region is CASADAANTEAFF. The CDR3 nucleotides read TGTGCCAGCGCGGACGCCGCGAACACTGAAGCTTTCTTT.

The CDR3 protein is CASSLDPVNTEAFF. The CDR3, as DNA: TGTGCCAGCAGCTTAGATCCAGTTAACACTGAAGCTTTCTTT. The V gene is TRBV7-9, the J gene TRBJ1-1, with D unclear. The V gene's germline CDR1 is SEHNR and CDR2 FQNEAQ (reference sequence). The CDR3 extends over 14 amino acids. The V end was cut by 1 base, the J end by 2 bases, with 8 bases between.

Only a few counts were recorded for this clone. In DNA form, the CDR3 reads TGTGCCAGCAGCACTAGGGTTTGCATTCAGCCCCAGCATTTT. This codes for CASSTRVCIQPQHF. The chain joins TRBV21-1 to TRBJ1-5. TRBV21-1 is deemed a pseudogene. The CDR3 covers 14 residues.

This clone has just one count. V gene TRBV7-2 combines with J gene TRBJ2-5; TRBD2 agrees at 9 bases. Germline V gives CDR1 SGHTA, CDR2 FQGNSA. J lost 2 bases, V lost 5 bases, and 9 bases had no gene match. The CDR3 consists of 16 residues. The CDR3 DNA is TGTGCCAGCAGCCCCCGCAGACTAGCGGCACAAGAGACCCAGTACTTC. The encoded protein is CASSPRRLAAQETQYF.

The V and J genes are TRBV25-1 and TRBJ1-6; D not resolved. Between the trimmed V and J ends, which lost 2 bases and 5 bases, there was a span of 4 bases. The CDR3 sequence is 13 residues long. The germline gives CDR1 MGHDK, CDR2 SYGVNS. The CDR3 bases are TGTGCCAGCAGTGAACGGGATAATTCACCCCTCCACTTT. Translated, it gives CASSERDNSPLHF. Together with reference TRBV25-1 and TRBJ1-6, the CDR3 gives the full variable domain: EADIYQTPRYLVIGTGKKITLECSQTMGHDKMYWYQQDPGMELHLIHYSYGVNSTEKGDLSSESTVSRIRTEHFPLTLESARPSHTSQYLCASSERDNSPLHFGNGTRLTVT.

The chain recombines TRBV30 with TRBJ1-5; D not certain. Trimming stripped 2 bases from V and 0 bases from J, with 11 bases between. Germline V gene lookup returns CDR1 GTSNPN and CDR2 SVGIG (reference sequence). The CDR3 sequence is 15 residues long. CDR3 amino acids: CAWSTTGISNQPQHF. The CDR3 coding sequence is TGTGCCTGGAGTACGACCGGGATTAGCAATCAGCCCCAGCATTTT.

The V and J genes are TRBV7-2 and TRBJ2-7; D possibly corresponds to TRBD2 (7 bases). The length of the CDR3 is 14 residues. Germline V gives CDR1 SGHTA, CDR2 FQGNSA. V was pared by 11 bases and J by 2 bases, with 19 bases between. CDR3 residues: CASMGVGGAYEQYF. The CDR3 DNA reads TGTGCCTCCATGGGAGTAGGGGGGGCCTACGAGCAGTACTTC.

The chain is built from TRBV2 and TRBJ2-1; D is possibly TRBD1 or TRBD2 (6 bases each). The CDR3 spans 14 residues. Germline values: CDR1 SNHLY, CDR2 FYNNEI. The germline V and J ends were trimmed by 8 bases and 3 bases, with 14 bases remaining between them. CDR3 protein: CASCWGANYNEQFF. The CDR3 DNA is TGTGCCAGCTGTTGGGGGGCTAACTACAATGAGCAGTTCTTC.

The CDR3, as DNA: TGTGCCAGCAGCCTGACCGGGGGACCCTACGAGCAGTACTTC. Amino acids: CASSLTGGPYEQYF. The V gene is TRBV14, the J gene TRBJ2-5, with D maybe TRBD2 (6 bases). The DNA end is a closer match to TRBJ2-7, so the J assignment may be wrong. From germline, CDR1 is SGHDN and CDR2 FVKESK. There are 14 residues in the CDR3.

This chain uses TRBV19 with TRBJ1-1; no reliable D call. The CDR3 spans 13 residues. Deletions cut 1 base from V and 3 bases from J, with 6 bases between. Looked up from germline, CDR1 is LNHDA and CDR2 is SQIVND (reference sequence). As DNA, the CDR3 is TGTGCCAGTAGTATAGCCCCTGACACTGAAGCTTTCTTT. It yields the protein CASSIAPDTEAFF. Supplemented by reference TRBV19 and TRBJ1-1, the full variable domain reads DGGITQSPKYLFRKEGQNVTLSCEQNLNHDAMYWYRQDPGQGLRLIYYSQIVNDFQKGDIAEGYSVSREKKESFPLTVTSAQKNPTAFYLCASSIAPDTEAFFGQGTRLTVV.

V is TRBV14 and J is TRBJ2-2; perhaps TRBD2 as D (6 bases). Trimming removed 4 bases from V and 5 bases from J, with 20 bases in between. Germline V gene data show CDR1 as SGHDN and CDR2 as FVKESK. The CDR3 consists of 17 residues. Here the CDR3 DNA reads TGTGCCAGCAGCCTCAGGTGGGGCGCCGCGGGGACCGGGGAGCTGTTTTTT. Translation: CASSLRWGAAGTGELFF.

The chain carries TRBV19 and TRBJ1-6; no definite D call. The CDR3 spans 16 residues. Germline lookup yields CDR1 LNHDA and CDR2 SQIVND (reference sequence). Trimming took 3 bases from V and 10 from J, leaving 19 bases between them. The CDR3 DNA sequence: TGTGCCAGTAGTATCACCCTGGGCGGTGTTGGGTCACCCCTCCACTTT. Translation gives CASSITLGGVGSPLHF.

A word on this clone: Distinct nucleotide sequences in the sample also encode this CDR3. For the CDR3, the DNA is TGTGCCAGCAGCCCCCGCGGTAGCGGGGTAGAGACCCAGTACTTC. It codes for CASSPRGSGVETQYF. V is TRBV7-2 and J is TRBJ2-5; TRBD2 matches 8 bases. After removal of 5 bases from V and 4 bases from J, the junction contained 9 bases not matched to a gene. The CDR3 loop spans 15 amino acids. The germline gives CDR1 SGHTA, CDR2 FQGNSA. The whole variable domain, filled in from reference TRBV7-2 and TRBJ2-5, reads GAGVSQSPSNKVTEKGKDVELRCDPISGHTALYWYRQSLGQGLEFLIYFQGNSAPDKSGLPSDRFSAERTGGSVSTLTIQRTQQEDSAVYLCASSPRGSGVETQYFGPGTRLLVL.

This clone has just a few counts. The chain has TRBV6-1 and TRBJ1-5, with D unclear. Germline CDR1 reads MNHNS; CDR2 reads SASEGT. Trimming took 6 bases from V and 12 from J, leaving 12 bases between them. This CDR3 region has 11 residues. CDR3 loop: CASSLGPYQHF. Written as DNA, the CDR3 is TGTGCCAGCAGCCTCGGACCATACCAGCATTTT.

The chain is built from TRBV19 and TRBJ1-1; D is unresolved. The CDR3 consists of 14 residues. Looked up from germline, CDR1 is LNHDA and CDR2 is SQIVND (reference sequence). With 3 bases removed from V and 7 bases from J, the gap between germline ends came to 15 bases. CDR3 sequence: CASSISPGEVEAFF. The DNA of the CDR3 is TGTGCCAGTAGTATCTCCCCGGGCGAGGTTGAAGCTTTCTTT.

The J gene is TRBJ1-2, the V gene TRBV9; possibly TRBD1 for D (5 bases). This CDR3 has 14 amino acids. Trimming cost V 5 bases and J 8 bases, with 19 bases left between them. Germline V gene lookup returns CDR1 SGDLS and CDR2 YYNGEE. The CDR3 region is CASSRFQGTEGYTF. CDR3 sequence (DNA): TGTGCCAGCAGTCGCTTCCAGGGAACTGAAGGCTACACCTTC.

The chain recombines TRBV14 with TRBJ2-1; 9 bases are a match to TRBD1. The CDR3 is 17 amino acids. Germline V gene data show CDR1 as SGHDN and CDR2 as FVKESK. V lost 0 bases and J lost 6; bases outside the gene matches: 9. The CDR3 loop is CASSQDPRTGEVNEQFF. The CDR3 DNA sequence: TGTGCCAGCAGCCAAGATCCGCGGACAGGGGAGGTCAATGAGCAGTTCTTC. The whole variable domain, filled in from reference TRBV14 and TRBJ2-1, reads EAGVTQFPSHSVIEKGQTVTLRCDPISGHDNLYWYRRVMGKEIKFLLHFVKESKQDESGMPNNRFLAERTGGTYSTLKVQPAELEDSGVYFCASSQDPRTGEVNEQFFGPGTRLTVL.

V is TRBV6-5 and J is TRBJ2-7, with TRBD2 matching over 8 bases. This CDR3 has 15 residues. With V trimmed by 2 bases and J by 3 bases, 6 bases remained unmatched. Germline V gene data show CDR1 as MNHEY and CDR2 as SVGAGI. CDR3 sequence: CASSYGAGGNYEQYF. As DNA, the CDR3 is TGTGCCAGCAGTTACGGCGCGGGGGGCAACTACGAGCAGTACTTC.

This chain joins TRBV6-6 and TRBJ1-1; D unclear. The CDR3 is 15 residues long. Trimming cost V 0 bases and J 4 bases, with 12 bases left between them. Germline CDR1 and CDR2: MNHNY and SVGAGI (reference sequence). The CDR3 is CASSYSRLGFTEAFF. The DNA of the CDR3 is TGTGCCAGCAGTTACTCGAGGTTGGGCTTCACTGAAGCTTTCTTT.

This sequence joins TRBV7-9 and TRBJ2-1, with D perhaps matching TRBD2 (6 bases). CDR3 length equals 15 residues. Deletions cut 5 bases from V and 4 bases from J, with 15 bases between. From germline, CDR1 is SEHNR and CDR2 FQNEAQ (reference sequence). The CDR3: CASSPSEIWYNEQFF. CDR3 nucleotides: TGTGCCAGCAGCCCTAGCGAGATTTGGTACAATGAGCAGTTCTTC.

The chain couples TRBV5-1 to TRBJ1-6; D uncertain. Trimming shortened V by 0 bases and J by 12 bases, and 22 bases separated the two germline ends. The germline V gene encodes CDR1 SGHRS and CDR2 YFSETQ. The CDR3 has 17 residues. CDR3 residues: CASSLAGGRQASVPLHF. The CDR3 DNA is TGCGCCAGCAGCTTGGCGGGTGGGCGACAAGCGTCGGTACCCCTCCACTTT.

CDR3 sequence: CASSAMGGRYSEQYF. The CDR3 region has the DNA TGTGCCAGCAGCGCCATGGGGGGGCGATACAGCGAGCAGTACTTC. This chain uses TRBV7-9 with TRBJ2-7; maybe TRBD2 (7 bases). The CDR3 is 15 amino acids. Germline values: CDR1 SEHNR, CDR2 FQNEAQ (reference sequence). Trimming removed 5 bases at V and 6 bases at J, with 20 bases between.

In regard to this clone: One end of the junction does not line up with germline, which may come from a read error. The chain is built from TRBV13 and TRBJ2-1; unclear D gene. The CDR3 has 14 amino acids. Germline V gene data show CDR1 as PRHDT and CDR2 as FYEKMQ (reference sequence). This CDR3 is CASTLRTLYNEQFF. In DNA form, the CDR3 reads TGTGCCAGCACCTTAAGGACCCTTTACAATGAGCAGTTCTTC.

The rearrangement links TRBV7-8 to TRBJ2-3; 16 bases match TRBD2. The CDR3 spans 17 residues. CDR1 and CDR2 from the germline V gene are SGHVS and FQNEAQ. The V segment lost 5 bases and the J segment 6 bases; nucleotides outside the gene matches: 8. CDR3 sequence (DNA): TGTGCCAGCAGCGAGGGACTAGCGGGGGGGCCTTCGGATACGCAGTATTTT. This codes for CASSEGLAGGPSDTQYF.

The V and J genes are TRBV7-2 and TRBJ2-1; 8 bases align to TRBD1. V lost 5 bases and J lost 2; bases outside the gene matches: 5. The length of the CDR3 is 15 residues. Germline lookup yields CDR1 SGHTA and CDR2 FQGNSA. CDR3 amino acids: CASSNPGGAYNEQFF. CDR3 sequence (DNA): TGTGCCAGCAGCAACCCAGGGGGCGCCTACAATGAGCAGTTCTTC.